This paragraph covers one T cell receptor (beta chain) sequence. Its specificity is unknown. Unique molecular identifiers were built into the TCRbeta library. TCRdb recomputed calls from the PCR reads with MiXCR, one row per CDR3 protein. The table shows about 580,000 distinct CDR3 sequences, with 20% to 25% occurring only once. This record comes from a study of T-cell reconstitution after alpha-beta-depleted transplantation in children. Study findings and constraints: The origin of high day-60 TCRbeta diversity in some patients lay in surviving recipient T cells and thymic progenitors. From newly produced T cells came most of the T-cell counts and diversity one year after transplant. In patients about two months after transplant, alpha-beta T cells reportedly arose from several hundred expanded graft clones.

The TCR sequence derives from a boy under two years old who had a stem cell transplant for acute myeloid leukemia, so the T cells may come from the graft donor. The sequencing here drew on PBMCs, mostly from graft donor cells, taken 360 days after TCRalphabeta/CD19-depleted stem cell transplant.

The CDR3 DNA is TGTGCCAGCAGCGACTCTCTGAGTGCTTTCTTT. Amino acid sequence: CASSDSLSAFF. J is TRBJ1-1 and V is TRBV7-2; D gene unclear. The CDR3 is 11 amino acids. The germline V gene has CDR1 SGHTA and CDR2 FQGNSA. Trimming removed 5 bases at V and 11 bases at J, with 12 bases between.